These 9 T cell receptor beta chains originate from one sample sequenced in a study of cytomegalovirus exposure and HLA in healthy donors. Primers: 60 Vbeta forward and 13 Jbeta reverse. Generated by immunoSEQ multiplex PCR, the TCRdb table keeps only in-frame clones and is missing some. The table lists some 70,000 clones, 60% to 85% of them singletons. Sequencing was performed on PBMCs. All receptors come from a young man in good health and CMV-seronegative.

This clone was recorded a few times. This chain uses TRBV5-5 with TRBJ1-1; 7 nucleotides align to TRBD1. The V and J ends lost 3 bases and 0 bases, in that order; junction bases with no gene match: 2. Germline loops: CDR1 SGHKS, CDR2 YYEKEE (reference sequence). CDR3 length: 14 amino acids. The CDR3 here is CASSWDSLNTEAFF. The CDR3 DNA follows: TGTGCCAGCAGCTGGGACAGTTTGAACACTGAAGCTTTCTTT.

The chain links TRBV2 to TRBJ2-5; tentative D call: TRBD2 (6 bases). CDR3 length: 14 residues. Germline lookup yields CDR1 SNHLY and CDR2 FYNNEI. The V gene lost 3 bases and the J gene lost 2 bases, with 10 bases spanning the gap. The CDR3 DNA is TGTGCCAGCAGTGAGGACGGGGGACAAGAGACCCAGTACTTC. This translates into CASSEDGGQETQYF.

The count of this clone is one. The chain uses TRBV5-6 and TRBJ2-1; D is possibly TRBD1 (5 bases). The CDR3 sequence is 13 residues long. Trimming pared 0 bases from V and 8 bases from J, leaving 9 bases between. Germline assignment: CDR1 SGHDT and CDR2 YYEEEE. The CDR3 region has the DNA TGTGCCAGCAGCTTGGTAGCAGGGCATGAGCAGTTCTTC. The encoded protein is CASSLVAGHEQFF.

This chain uses TRBV19 with TRBJ1-3; D remains ambiguous. This CDR3 has 15 residues. Germline V CDR1 and CDR2: LNHDA, SQIVND (reference sequence). V dropped 4 bases and J dropped 4 bases, with 14 bases sitting between them. CDR3 region: CASSRRASGGNTIYF. CDR3 sequence (DNA): TGTGCCAGTAGTAGGAGGGCTTCGGGGGGAAACACCATATATTTT. Complete variable domain (other parts from reference TRBV19 and TRBJ1-3): DGGITQSPKYLFRKEGQNVTLSCEQNLNHDAMYWYRQDPGQGLRLIYYSQIVNDFQKGDIAEGYSVSREKKESFPLTVTSAQKNPTAFYLCASSRRASGGNTIYFGEGSWLTVV.

The V gene is TRBV28, the J gene TRBJ1-6; D perhaps matches TRBD1 (5 bases). Trimming removed 1 base at V and 7 bases at J, with 8 bases between. Germline assignment: CDR1 MDHEN and CDR2 SYDVKM. There are 14 residues in the CDR3. The CDR3 here is CASSLYPGNSPLHF. The DNA for the CDR3 is TGTGCCAGCAGTTTATACCCAGGGAATTCACCCCTCCACTTT.

The chain uses TRBV28 and TRBJ2-3, with 12 nucleotides matching TRBD2. The CDR3 covers 16 residues. The V gene's germline CDR1 is MDHEN and CDR2 SYDVKM. V lost 6 bases, J lost 5 bases, and 9 bases stayed unmatched. The CDR3 region is CASSGPSGGAEDTQYF. The CDR3 nucleotides read TGTGCCAGCAGCGGTCCTAGCGGGGGGGCAGAAGATACGCAGTATTTT.

The chain combines TRBV5-1 with TRBJ2-3, with 15 nucleotides matching TRBD2. The CDR3 has 19 residues. CDR1 and CDR2 (germline): SGHRS, YFSETQ. V lost 3 bases, J lost 0 bases, and 8 bases stayed unmatched. The CDR3 sequence is CASSSPGTSGGTSTDTQYF. The CDR3 DNA sequence: TGCGCCAGCAGCTCCCCCGGGACTAGCGGGGGGACTAGCACAGATACGCAGTATTTT.

This clone was picked up one time. The genes are TRBV10-1 and TRBJ2-7; a possible D gene is TRBD1 (5 bases). CDR3 length: 15 amino acids. Trimming pared 0 bases from V and 0 bases from J, leaving 9 bases between. CDR1 is WNHNN and CDR2 is SYGVQD in the germline V gene (reference sequence). DNA for the CDR3: TGCGCCAGCAGTGAGTCCGGACAAAACTCCTACGAGCAGTACTTC. Amino acids: CASSESGQNSYEQYF.

The chain couples TRBV7-6 to TRBJ2-1; 8 bases align to TRBD2. The CDR3 sequence is 16 residues long. After removal of 1 base from V and 7 bases from J, the junction contained 9 bases not matched to a gene. The germline V gene has CDR1 SGHVS and CDR2 FNYEAQ. CDR3: CASSLEGGGWRNEQFF. CDR3 sequence (DNA): TGTGCCAGCAGCTTAGAGGGCGGGGGGTGGAGGAATGAGCAGTTCTTC.